This T cell receptor beta chain was recorded in a study of T cell changes during pregnancy in multiple sclerosis. V gave up 2 bases and J gave up 7 bases; unmatched junction bases: 6. Germline CDR1 and CDR2: MNHEY and SMNVEV (reference sequence). The CDR3 loop spans 15 amino acids. Only in-frame clones appear in the TCRdb table, and some are missing; sequencing was by immunoSEQ multiplex PCR. The sample yields about 25,000 clones, over 85% seen once. The V gene is TRBV27, the J gene TRBJ1-4, with TRBD1 matching 8 bases. This TCR derives from a female donor in good health, enrolled as a control in a pregnancy study. The sample in question was CD8+ T cells from peripheral blood mononuclear cells, obtained in the third trimester of pregnancy. Here the CDR3 DNA reads TGTGCCAGCAGTTTAGGGGCAGGGGGCGGTGAAAAACTGTTTTTT. The encoded protein is CASSLGAGGGEKLFF.